This passage covers 20 T cell receptor beta chains from one sample sequenced in a study of T cells in Graves' hyperthyroidism and ophthalmopathy. The TCR beta CDR3 regions underwent amplification using RNA transcripts as the source. RT-PCR in the first round (using the HTBI primer set) targeted the TCR CDR3. MiXCR was run by TCRdb on the multiplex PCR reads, yielding one entry per CDR3 protein. This table holds 300,000 to 450,000 distinct CDR3 sequences, 20% to 25% found once. Material for sequencing was blood. The receptor set was obtained from a man aged 50 to 59 with Graves' hyperthyroidism.

This clonotype showed up many times. This sequence joins TRBV3-1 and TRBJ2-1; 12 bases align to TRBD2. V shed 1 base, J shed 9 bases, and the junction held 7 bases outside the gene matches. CDR1 LGHDT and CDR2 YNNKEL come from the germline V gene (reference sequence). The CDR3 contains 16 residues. The DNA of the CDR3 is TGTGCCAGCAGCCAAGCGGCTAGCGGGAGGGCCACTGAGCAGTTCTTC. Amino acid sequence: CASSQAASGRATEQFF.

The chain combines TRBV20-1 with TRBJ2-3; D not certain. The CDR3 loop spans 14 amino acids. Germline V gene data show CDR1 as DFQATT and CDR2 as SNEGSKA (reference sequence). Trimming removed 3 bases at V and 0 bases at J, with 10 bases between. Written as DNA, the CDR3 is TGCAGTGCTAGTCGCGACCCAAGCACAGATACGCAGTATTTT. Amino acid sequence: CSASRDPSTDTQYF.

The chain uses TRBV6-2 or TRBV6-3 and TRBJ1-1; D unclear. V was shortened by 4 bases and J by 5 bases, with 5 bases between the two germline ends. CDR1 MNHEY and CDR2 SVGEGT come from the germline V gene. The length of the CDR3 is 11 residues. CDR3 DNA: TGTGCCAGCAGTTCGACAACTGAAGCTTTCTTT. Translating it yields CASSSTTEAFF.

V is TRBV9 and J is TRBJ2-2, with 9 bases matching TRBD2. The germline V gene encodes CDR1 SGDLS and CDR2 YYNGEE. Germline trimming cut 4 bases from V and 7 bases from J; bases unmatched to any gene: 11. The CDR3 loop spans 16 amino acids. The CDR3 DNA reads as TGTGCCAGCAGCATCAGCGGGAGGTCAGATAGCGGGGAGCTGTTTTTT. It yields the protein CASSISGRSDSGELFF.

This clonotype is a singleton in its sample. The CDR3 spells CASSLVAQDYGYTF. The CDR3 DNA follows: TGTGCCAGCAGCTTAGTAGCACAGGACTATGGCTACACCTTC. The chain has TRBV7-9 and TRBJ1-2; a possible D gene is TRBD1 (5 bases). CDR1 and CDR2 (germline): SEHNR, FQNEAQ (reference sequence). Trimming took off 1 base at V and 3 bases at J, with 9 bases between the two ends. The CDR3 extends over 14 amino acids.

The chain links TRBV14 to TRBJ2-1, with D hard to call. The CDR3 is 16 residues long. V lost 2 bases to trimming and J lost 6 bases, with 17 bases between them. Germline V gene data show CDR1 as SGHDN and CDR2 as FVKESK. CDR3 coding DNA: TGTGCCAGCAGCCAATATGTTGAGGTTGGGCGCAATGAGCAGTTCTTC. This gives the protein CASSQYVEVGRNEQFF. The complete variable domain, with remaining parts taken from reference TRBV14 and TRBJ2-1, reads EAGVTQFPSHSVIEKGQTVTLRCDPISGHDNLYWYRRVMGKEIKFLLHFVKESKQDESGMPNNRFLAERTGGTYSTLKVQPAELEDSGVYFCASSQYVEVGRNEQFFGPGTRLTVL.

This clonotype was observed a few times. The chain couples TRBV9 to TRBJ2-1; D may be TRBD1 (6 bases). V was trimmed by 0 bases and J by 4 bases, leaving 14 bases between them. The CDR3 is made up of 16 amino acids. Germline lookup yields CDR1 SGDLS and CDR2 YYNGEE. The CDR3 DNA follows: TGTGCCAGCAGCGTAGGAGTAGCAGGGGATTACAATGAGCAGTTCTTC. Protein sequence: CASSVGVAGDYNEQFF.

In this sample, this clonotype turned up a few times. The rearrangement joins TRBV7-8 to TRBJ1-2, with 12 bases that match TRBD1. This CDR3 has 16 residues. Germline CDR1 SGHVS, CDR2 FQNEAQ. J was trimmed by 3 bases and V by 5 bases; bases with no gene match: 7. CDR3 residues: CASSPKGTGGDYGYTF. DNA of the CDR3: TGTGCCAGCAGCCCAAAAGGGACAGGGGGCGACTATGGCTACACCTTC.

In its sample, this clonotype was seen a few times. The gene calls are TRBV5-8 and TRBJ2-3; TRBD2 aligns across 8 bases. The germline gives CDR1 SGHTS, CDR2 YDEGEE. The CDR3 consists of 18 residues. With 0 bases clipped from V and 0 bases from J, the junction kept 9 bases outside the gene matches. The CDR3, as DNA: TGTGCCAGCAGCTTGGTTATAAGCGGGAGCCCTAGCACAGATACGCAGTATTTT. Residues: CASSLVISGSPSTDTQYF.

The J gene is TRBJ1-1, the V gene TRBV24-1; D is unresolved. Germline CDR1 is KGHDR and CDR2 is SFDVKD. V was cut by 3 bases and J by 3 bases, with 10 bases left in between. The CDR3 has 14 residues. The CDR3 reads CATSDSNGDTEAFF. The DNA for the CDR3 is TGTGCCACCAGTGATAGCAACGGGGACACTGAAGCTTTCTTT.

V is TRBV12-3 or TRBV12-4 and J is TRBJ1-1, with a tentative D call TRBD1 (5 bases). The germline V and J ends were trimmed by 5 bases and 3 bases, with 13 bases remaining between them. There are 14 residues in the CDR3. The CDR3 loop is CASSRIDSDTEAFF. In nucleotides, the CDR3 is TGTGCCAGCAGTCGAATTGACAGCGACACTGAAGCTTTCTTT.

The chain employs TRBV7-9 and TRBJ2-2; TRBD1 aligns across 7 bases. The ends lost 1 base at V and 5 bases at J; junction bases unmatched: 4. The CDR3 is 15 amino acids. The germline gives CDR1 SEHNR, CDR2 FQNEAQ (reference sequence). Written as DNA, the CDR3 is TGTGCCAGCAGCTTAGTAATGGGACAGACCGGGGAGCTGTTTTTT. Its translation is CASSLVMGQTGELFF.

In this sample, this clonotype turned up many times. The chain couples TRBV28 to TRBJ2-5; the match to TRBD1 covers 8 bases. This CDR3 region has 15 residues. Per the germline V gene, CDR1 is MDHEN and CDR2 is SYDVKM. The V and J ends lost 5 bases and 4 bases, in that order; junction bases with no gene match: 9. The CDR3: CASSEGGRGLETQYF. DNA for the CDR3: TGTGCCAGCAGTGAGGGGGGCAGGGGGCTAGAGACCCAGTACTTC.

This clonotype was seen only a few times. The rearrangement joins TRBV20-1 to TRBJ2-2; D may correspond to TRBD1 or TRBD2 (5 bases each). The CDR3 has 17 amino acids. CDR1 and CDR2 from the germline V gene are DFQATT and SNEGSKA (reference sequence). Trimming removed 0 bases from V and 5 bases from J, with 19 bases in between. The CDR3 DNA reads as TGCAGTGCTAGAGACTCACAGGCGAGGGTAGGGACCGGGGAGCTGTTTTTT. This translates into CSARDSQARVGTGELFF.

The sample holds a few counts of this clonotype. The chain recombines TRBV28 with TRBJ2-2; 11 positions agree with TRBD2. Germline CDR1 is MDHEN and CDR2 is SYDVKM. CDR3 length: 16 residues. The junction had 3 bases not matched to a gene; V was cut back by 3 bases and J by 3 bases. DNA of the CDR3: TGTGCCAGCAGTTTTTTACTAGCGGGAGACACCGGGGAGCTGTTTTTT. Translation: CASSFLLAGDTGELFF. Filled out from reference TRBV28 and TRBJ2-2, the complete variable domain reads DVKVTQSSRYLVKRTGEKVFLECVQDMDHENMFWYRQDPGLGLRLIYFSYDVKMKEKGDIPEGYSVSREKKERFSLILESASTNQTSMYLCASSFLLAGDTGELFFGEGSRLTVL.

The chain uses TRBV28 and TRBJ1-2; no definite D call. The CDR3 covers 13 residues. Per the germline V gene, CDR1 is MDHEN and CDR2 is SYDVKM. The V and J ends lost 6 bases and 4 bases respectively, with 12 bases between them. The CDR3 DNA reads TGTGCCAGCAGCCTCCGGGCCCCCTATGGCTACACCTTC. Translating gives CASSLRAPYGYTF.

This clonotype has more than one count but fewer than ten. This chain connects TRBV7-9 to TRBJ2-7; D not resolved. Germline V gives CDR1 SEHNR, CDR2 FQNEAQ (reference sequence). The CDR3 has 15 residues. V dropped 3 bases and J dropped 0 bases, with 12 bases sitting between them. CDR3 sequence: CASSFSMELSYEQYF. DNA of the CDR3: TGTGCCAGCAGCTTTTCGATGGAGCTCTCCTACGAGCAGTACTTC.

J is TRBJ2-7 and V is TRBV29-1; possibly TRBD2 for D (5 bases). Germline CDR1 SQVTM, CDR2 ANQGSEA. The V end was cut by 2 bases, the J end by 7 bases, with 12 bases between. The CDR3 is made up of 12 amino acids. The CDR3 protein is CSVERDKREQYF. As DNA, the CDR3 is TGCAGCGTTGAAAGGGATAAGCGGGAGCAGTACTTC.

At least ten counts were recorded for this clonotype. V usage is TRBV7-2 and J usage is TRBJ2-7, with 9 bases lining up with TRBD1. The CDR3 has 18 residues. The V and J ends lost 1 base and 2 bases, in that order; junction bases with no gene match: 12. Germline CDR1 is SGHTA and CDR2 is FQGNSA. The CDR3 region is CASSLDVGGRDRAYEQYF. The CDR3 coding sequence is TGTGCCAGCAGCTTAGATGTCGGGGGGCGGGACAGGGCCTACGAGCAGTACTTC.

This clonotype was detected ten times or more. DNA for the CDR3: TGTGCCAGCAGATCGGGACAGGGAAAGACCCAGTACTTC. Translating it yields CASRSGQGKTQYF. The V gene is TRBV12-3 or TRBV12-4, the J gene TRBJ2-5; 9 bases are a match to TRBD1. V lost 6 bases to trimming and J lost 6 bases; unmatched junction nucleotides: 5. The CDR3 length is 13 residues.